The 27 T cell receptor beta chains below all came from one sample that was sequenced in a study of identical twins. TCRdb used MiXCR to reprocess the 5' RACE reads, holding one entry per CDR3 protein. Among about 730,000 distinct CDR3 sequences listed, approximately 22% were seen once. These same records also appear under a second study, on T cells expressing NK-cell markers.

The sequencing sample was made of PBMCs. Receptor source: a woman between 18 and 30 years old in good health.

The chain combines TRBV3-1 with TRBJ2-7; the D gene is possibly TRBD2 (6 bases). Germline V gene lookup returns CDR1 LGHDT and CDR2 YNNKEL (reference sequence). This CDR3 is 13 amino acids long. Trimming stripped 4 bases from V and 10 bases from J, with 17 bases between. In DNA form, the CDR3 reads TGTGCCAGCAGCCCCTCGGCAGGGAGGTTTCAGTACTTC. Translation gives CASSPSAGRFQYF.

This clonotype was counted between two and nine times. The rearrangement links TRBV27 to TRBJ2-1, with a tentative D call TRBD2 (6 bases). Germline CDR1 MNHEY, CDR2 SMNVEV (reference sequence). This CDR3 is 12 amino acids long. V lost 10 bases and J lost 6, with 13 bases in between. CDR3 sequence (DNA): TGTGCCACCAACCGCGGGGTCAATGAGCAGTTCTTC. Translation: CATNRGVNEQFF.

This clonotype was counted only a few times. The chain recombines TRBV9 with TRBJ2-3; possibly TRBD1 or TRBD2 for D (5 bases each). This CDR3 has 16 amino acids. V gave up 1 base and J gave up 2 bases, with 14 bases separating them. Germline CDR1 and CDR2: SGDLS and YYNGEE. This CDR3 reads CASSVSPGPTTDTQYF. The CDR3 DNA reads as TGTGCCAGCAGCGTATCCCCGGGGCCGACCACAGATACGCAGTATTTT.

A few counts support this clonotype. The chain recombines TRBV7-8 with TRBJ1-2; maybe TRBD1 (6 bases). The CDR3 is 14 amino acids. V gave up 0 bases and J gave up 7 bases, with 12 bases separating them. Per germline, CDR1 SGHVS and CDR2 FQNEAQ. CDR3 DNA: TGTGCCAGCAGCTTAGCTCCAGGGGAGAGTGGCTACACCTTC. Translated: CASSLAPGESGYTF.

This chain connects TRBV9 to TRBJ2-3; 9 positions agree with TRBD1. In germline, CDR1 is SGDLS, CDR2 YYNGEE. V shed 5 bases, J shed 4 bases, and the junction held 8 bases outside the gene matches. CDR3 length: 15 residues. In DNA, the CDR3 is TGTGCCAGCAGTCGGACAGGGGCGTTCTCAGATACGCAGTATTTT. This encodes CASSRTGAFSDTQYF. Variable domain in full (rest from reference TRBV9 and TRBJ2-3): DSGVTQTPKHLITATGQRVTLRCSPRSGDLSVYWYQQSLDQGLQFLIQYYNGEERAKGNILERFSAQQFPDLHSELNLSSLELGDSALYFCASSRTGAFSDTQYFGPGTRLTVL.

This clonotype came up a few times. The chain is built from TRBV12-3 or TRBV12-4 and TRBJ2-1; D tentatively fits TRBD1 or TRBD2 (5 bases each). Trimming stripped 10 bases from V and 10 bases from J, with 23 bases between. This CDR3 spans 14 amino acids. CDR3 sequence: CAILLQRGFGEQFF. The DNA of the CDR3 is TGTGCCATCCTGCTACAGAGGGGATTTGGGGAGCAGTTCTTC.

The chain combines TRBV12-3 or TRBV12-4 with TRBJ2-1, with 10 positions matching TRBD2. The CDR3 is 17 residues long. V shed 3 bases, J shed 2 bases, and the junction held 7 bases outside the gene matches. CDR3 nucleotides: TGTGCCAGCAGTTTGGGGGGGAGCGGGAGGGCCTACAATGAGCAGTTCTTC. Translation gives CASSLGGSGRAYNEQFF.

This chain connects TRBV9 to TRBJ2-1; D is perhaps TRBD2 (6 bases). V was clipped by 2 bases and J by 0 bases, with 12 bases between them. Germline assignment: CDR1 SGDLS and CDR2 YYNGEE. The CDR3 extends over 16 amino acids. CDR3 protein: CASSVARGSSYNEQFF. The CDR3 nucleotides read TGTGCCAGCAGCGTGGCGCGGGGTAGCTCCTACAATGAGCAGTTCTTC.

In this sample, this clonotype turned up a few times. The chain employs TRBV7-7 and TRBJ2-5, with D perhaps matching TRBD1 or TRBD2 (5 bases each). This CDR3 contains 15 residues. Trimming stripped 2 bases from V and 3 bases from J, with 13 bases between. Germline CDR1 SSHAT, CDR2 FNYEAQ (reference sequence). The CDR3 DNA follows: TGTGCCAGCAGCTTAAACTCTGGGGGAGAAGAGACCCAGTACTTC. Amino acids: CASSLNSGGEETQYF.

Only a few counts were recorded for this clonotype. The V call is TRBV18, the J call TRBJ1-2; D unresolved. CDR3 size: 16 residues. In germline, CDR1 is KGHSH, CDR2 LQKENI. The V end was cut by 3 bases, the J end by 5 bases, with 19 bases between. The CDR3 DNA sequence: TGTGCCAGCTCACCCCTCGAATTGGGGATGGCGTATGGCTACACCTTC. It codes for CASSPLELGMAYGYTF.

At least ten counts were recorded for this clonotype. The rearrangement joins TRBV20-1 to TRBJ2-3; D remains unclear. The CDR3 totals 14 residues. CDR1 DFQATT and CDR2 SNEGSKA come from the germline V gene (reference sequence). V was shortened by 3 bases and J by 0 bases, with 10 bases between the two germline ends. This CDR3 reads CSARTSASTDTQYF. In DNA form, the CDR3 reads TGCAGTGCTAGGACGTCGGCTAGCACAGATACGCAGTATTTT.

The rearrangement joins TRBV20-1 to TRBJ1-1; D is possibly TRBD1 (6 bases). CDR3 length: 15 amino acids. Per germline, CDR1 DFQATT and CDR2 SNEGSKA (reference sequence). Trimming left V 3 bases short and J 4 bases short, with 18 bases between. CDR3 DNA: TGCAGTGCTAGCCCTCCTCGGACAGACCCCACTGAAGCTTTCTTT. Protein product: CSASPPRTDPTEAFF.

CDR3 coding DNA: TGTGCCAGCAGCCAAGAGCCTTTGGGGGGCTCCTACGAGCAGTACTTC. Translating it yields CASSQEPLGGSYEQYF. This sequence joins TRBV3-1 and TRBJ2-7, with D possibly matching TRBD2 (6 bases). V shed 0 bases and J shed 0 bases, with 12 bases lying between them. Germline V gene sequence: CDR1 LGHDT, CDR2 YNNKEL (reference sequence). The CDR3 covers 16 residues.

This sequence joins TRBV10-3 and TRBJ2-7; 10 bases align to TRBD1. The junction had 5 bases not matched to a gene; V was cut back by 0 bases and J by 9 bases. From germline, CDR1 is ENHRY and CDR2 SYGVKD. The CDR3 spans 14 residues. CDR3 bases: TGTGCCATCAGTGAGTCCCCGGGACAGGGGTGGCAGTACTTC. It is translated as CAISESPGQGWQYF.

This clonotype was counted only a few times. The chain has TRBV6-1 and TRBJ2-1; 7 bases are shared with TRBD1. The CDR3 loop spans 14 amino acids. The V segment lost 3 bases and the J segment 3 bases; nucleotides outside the gene matches: 2. Germline V gives CDR1 MNHNS, CDR2 SASEGT. CDR3 in amino acids: CASSETGIYNEQFF. The CDR3 coding sequence is TGTGCCAGCAGTGAGACAGGGATCTACAATGAGCAGTTCTTC.

The genes are TRBV7-2 and TRBJ2-1, with 7 bases lining up with TRBD2. The junction had 11 bases not matched to a gene; V was cut back by 6 bases and J by 0 bases. The V gene's germline CDR1 is SGHTA and CDR2 FQGNSA. The CDR3 is 17 amino acids. CDR3 DNA sequence: TGTGCCAGCAGTCCCCACTCGGGGGGAGCCTCCTACAATGAGCAGTTCTTC. Translated: CASSPHSGGASYNEQFF.

Regarding this clonotype: A much bigger clone sits one base away, suggesting this may be a read error. The V call is TRBV2, the J call TRBJ2-7, with 9 positions matching TRBD1. The CDR3 has 12 amino acids. From germline, CDR1 is SNHLY and CDR2 FYNNEI. Germline trimming cut 9 bases from V and 2 bases from J; bases unmatched to any gene: 2. The CDR3 spells CARRQGAYEQYF. CDR3 nucleotides: TGTGCCAGGAGACAGGGGGCCTACGAGCAGTACTTC.

This clonotype was counted ten times or more. This chain links TRBV2 with TRBJ2-2; 8 positions match TRBD2. From germline, CDR1 is SNHLY and CDR2 FYNNEI. The CDR3 loop spans 15 amino acids. Trimming removed 6 bases from V and 4 bases from J; junction bases left unmatched: 7. The CDR3 DNA follows: TGTGCCAGCAGATCCCTTAGCGGGGCCACCGGGGAGCTGTTTTTT. Amino acid sequence: CASRSLSGATGELFF.

This clonotype occurred a few times. The chain has TRBV6-5 and TRBJ2-7, with TRBD1 as a possible D gene (6 bases). There are 15 residues in the CDR3. The germline CDR1 and CDR2 sequences are MNHEY and SVGAGI. V was shortened by 7 bases and J by 2 bases, with 18 bases between the two germline ends. CDR3 sequence reads: CASTSLGGRTYEQYF. CDR3 sequence (DNA): TGTGCCAGCACTTCCCTAGGGGGACGGACCTACGAGCAGTACTTC.

This clonotype was recorded a few times. The rearrangement links TRBV6-1 to TRBJ2-7; TRBD1 matches 11 bases. This CDR3 has 14 amino acids. Germline V gene data show CDR1 as MNHNS and CDR2 as SASEGT. Germline trimming cut 6 bases from V and 4 bases from J; bases unmatched to any gene: 5. CDR3 region: CASSADRGQYEQYF. CDR3 coding DNA: TGTGCCAGCAGCGCGGACAGGGGGCAATACGAGCAGTACTTC.

This clonotype was seen more than once but under ten times. CDR3 DNA sequence: TGTGCCAGCAGCTCTGCCTCCGGGACAGGGGCCGGGGAGCTGTTTTTT. The encoded protein is CASSSASGTGAGELFF. This rearrangement joins TRBV7-3 to TRBJ2-2; TRBD1 aligns across 10 bases. Germline lookup yields CDR1 SGHTA and CDR2 FQGTGA. V was pared by 4 bases and J by 6 bases, with 8 bases of the junction left unmatched. The CDR3 consists of 16 residues.

In this sample, this clonotype turned up a few times. This sequence joins TRBV6-5 and TRBJ2-7; 10 bases are shared with TRBD1. The germline gives CDR1 MNHEY, CDR2 SVGAGI. CDR3 length: 15 residues. The V segment lost 2 bases and the J segment 7 bases; nucleotides outside the gene matches: 8. CDR3 nucleotide sequence: TGTGCCAGCAGTTACACGGGACAGGGGAAGGGGGAGCAGTACTTC. Translating gives CASSYTGQGKGEQYF.

Only one count was recorded for this clonotype. A much larger clone differs from this one at a single base, so this may be a read error. This chain connects TRBV7-9 to TRBJ1-4, with D possibly TRBD1 on 5 matching bases. Trimming cost V 5 bases and J 2 bases, with 12 bases left between them. Germline lookup yields CDR1 SEHNR and CDR2 FQNEAQ (reference sequence). This CDR3 contains 15 residues. CDR3 residues: CASSGPGTTNEKLFF. The CDR3 bases are TGTGCCAGCAGCGGTCCCGGGACTACTAATGAAAAACTGTTTTTT.

This clonotype was detected ten times or more. V gene TRBV20-1 combines with J gene TRBJ1-1; TRBD1 might be the D (5 bases). This CDR3 region has 13 residues. V lost 3 bases and J 4 bases, leaving 12 bases between the germline ends. CDR1 is DFQATT and CDR2 is SNEGSKA in the germline V gene (reference sequence). The CDR3, as DNA: TGCAGTGCTAGTGAGGGGTCAGTCACTGAAGCTTTCTTT. Its protein product is CSASEGSVTEAFF.

This clonotype was picked up many times. The chain is built from TRBV12-3 or TRBV12-4 and TRBJ1-1, with a possible D match to TRBD1 (6 bases). This CDR3 region has 13 residues. CDR3 nucleotides: TGTGCGTGTCGGACAGTTTTGAACACTGAAGCTTTCTTT. Amino acids: CACRTVLNTEAFF.

This chain uses TRBV6-1 with TRBJ2-7; the D gene is possibly TRBD2 (6 bases). The CDR3 is 13 residues long. CDR1 MNHNS and CDR2 SASEGT come from the germline V gene. The V end was cut by 6 bases, the J end by 3 bases, with 12 bases between. The CDR3 loop reads CASRPGVFYEQYF. DNA for the CDR3: TGTGCCAGCAGGCCGGGGGTCTTCTACGAGCAGTACTTC.

This clonotype was counted a few times. V and J are TRBV4-3 and TRBJ2-7; 7 nucleotides align to TRBD1. Germline CDR1 LGHNA, CDR2 YSLEER. The length of the CDR3 is 15 residues. Trimming took 4 bases from V and 3 from J; bases not matched to a gene: 9. In DNA form, the CDR3 reads TGCGCCAGCAGCCCCTCCTGGGCAGGGGGCTACGAGCAGTACTTC. Translated, it gives CASSPSWAGGYEQYF.